These 13 T cell receptor beta chains were sequenced from one sample in a study of blood T cell repertoires in COVID-19. Method: immunoSEQ multiplex PCR; TCRdb's copy keeps in-frame clones and lacks some. Found here are a few hundred thousand clones, more than 70% of them singletons; the top ten hold 7.8%. Sequenced: peripheral blood. These receptors came from a woman aged 50 to 60 who had recovered from COVID-19.

The genes are TRBV6-2 or TRBV6-3 and TRBJ1-1, with D unresolved. The CDR3 loop spans 15 amino acids. Per germline, CDR1 MNHEY and CDR2 SVGEGT. Trimming took off 2 bases at V and 4 bases at J, with 14 bases between the two ends. CDR3 in amino acids: CASSYEGGVSTEAFF. The CDR3 DNA sequence: TGTGCCAGCAGTTACGAGGGCGGAGTTAGCACTGAAGCTTTCTTT.

CDR3 in amino acids: CASSQGQYGYTF. DNA for the CDR3: TGTGCCAGCAGCCAAGGACAGTATGGCTACACCTTC. The chain recombines TRBV3-1 (or the pseudogene TRBV3-2) with TRBJ1-2; tentatively, D is TRBD1 (5 bases). Germline V gives CDR1 LGHDT, CDR2 YNNKEL (reference sequence). This CDR3 has 12 residues. Trimming shortened V by 1 base and J by 5 bases, and 5 bases separated the two germline ends.

The chain combines TRBV7-2 with TRBJ1-5; 7 bases agree with TRBD1. The V and J ends lost 5 bases and 1 base, in that order; junction bases with no gene match: 5. Germline assignment: CDR1 SGHTA and CDR2 FQGNSA. The CDR3 is 15 residues long. The CDR3 DNA follows: TGTGCCAGCAGCCCCTCGACAGGGAGCAATCAGCCCCAGCATTTT. Protein sequence: CASSPSTGSNQPQHF.

This chain uses TRBV15 with TRBJ1-1; D gene unclear. V lost 5 bases and J lost 9, with 13 bases in between. CDR3 length: 12 residues. CDR1 and CDR2 from the germline V gene are LNHNV and YYDKDF (reference sequence). In DNA form, the CDR3 reads TGTGCCACCAGCTCCTATCAGGCCCAAGCTTTCTTT. Its protein is CATSSYQAQAFF.

This rearrangement joins TRBV27 to TRBJ2-2, with 7 bases identical to TRBD1. V lost 6 bases, J lost 7 bases, and 8 bases stayed unmatched. The germline V gene encodes CDR1 MNHEY and CDR2 SMNVEV (reference sequence). The CDR3 totals 14 residues. Here the CDR3 reads CASSSTGRIGELFF. The CDR3 nucleotides are TGTGCCAGCAGCTCGACAGGGCGAATCGGGGAGCTGTTTTTT.

V is TRBV11-2 and J is TRBJ2-5; TRBD2 aligns across 11 bases. CDR1 and CDR2 (germline): SGHAT, FQNNGV. The CDR3 spans 15 residues. V shed 5 bases and J 4 bases; nucleotides not matched to a gene: 6. The CDR3: CASSPGSGGVETQYF. In DNA form, the CDR3 reads TGTGCCAGCAGCCCGGGTAGCGGGGGGGTAGAGACCCAGTACTTC.

V and J are TRBV6-5 and TRBJ1-2; TRBD1 might be the D (6 bases). The CDR3 has 14 amino acids. The V end lost 5 bases, the J end lost 6 bases, and 16 bases lay between the germline ends. Germline V gene sequence: CDR1 MNHEY, CDR2 SVGAGI. CDR3 protein: CASSTLSAGDGYTF. For the CDR3, the DNA is TGTGCCAGCAGTACCCTTTCGGCAGGGGATGGCTACACCTTC.

This chain uses TRBV7-8 with TRBJ1-2; 8 positions match TRBD1. The CDR3 length is 14 residues. V lost 6 bases to trimming and J lost 3 bases; unmatched junction nucleotides: 6. Germline V gene sequence: CDR1 SGHVS, CDR2 FQNEAQ. CDR3 sequence: CASSLQGEDYGYTF. CDR3 DNA: TGTGCCAGCAGTCTACAGGGGGAAGACTATGGCTACACCTTC.

The chain couples TRBV4-1 to TRBJ2-7; 7 bases agree with TRBD2. J was trimmed by 1 base and V by 6 bases; bases with no gene match: 9. Germline V gives CDR1 MGHRA, CDR2 YSYEKL. This CDR3 is built from 15 residues. The CDR3 DNA is TGCGCCAGCAGACGCGTTGGCGGGAGTTCCTACGAGCAGTACTTC. Its protein product is CASRRVGGSSYEQYF.

The CDR3 DNA reads as TGTGCCAGCAGCTTGGGACAGGGGGCTCGTACTGAAGCTTTCTTT. Protein product: CASSLGQGARTEAFF. J is TRBJ1-1 and V is TRBV7-9; 12 bases match TRBD1. V was pared by 3 bases and J by 5 bases, with 4 bases of the junction left unmatched. Germline V gives CDR1 SEHNR, CDR2 FQNEAQ (reference sequence). The CDR3 has 15 residues.

V is TRBV5-4 and J is TRBJ1-2; D is possibly TRBD1 (6 bases). This CDR3 contains 14 residues. Germline V gives CDR1 SGHNT, CDR2 YYREEE (reference sequence). Trimming took off 0 bases at V and 1 base at J, with 7 bases between the two ends. The CDR3 DNA reads TGTGCCAGCAGCTTGGGGACAGATAACTATGGCTACACCTTC. This sequence encodes CASSLGTDNYGYTF.

This clone occurred once. The chain recombines TRBV27 with TRBJ1-2; TRBD1 matches at 8 bases. The junction had 11 bases not matched to a gene; V was cut back by 5 bases and J by 6 bases. The length of the CDR3 is 15 residues. Germline CDR1 is MNHEY and CDR2 is SMNVEV (reference sequence). In DNA form, the CDR3 reads TGTGCCAGCAGTCCCGCCCGGACAGGGTCGGATGGCTACACCTTC. Translated: CASSPARTGSDGYTF.

The chain combines TRBV29-1 with TRBJ2-1; D possibly corresponds to TRBD1 (5 bases). The CDR3 loop spans 13 amino acids. Germline CDR1 and CDR2: SQVTM and ANQGSEA. V shed 5 bases and J shed 1 base, with 9 bases lying between them. CDR3 residues: CSVTPGSYNEQFF. In DNA form, the CDR3 reads TGCAGCGTTACCCCAGGGTCCTACAATGAGCAGTTCTTC.